This TCR beta chain was sequenced for a study of cytomegalovirus exposure and HLA in healthy donors (dated 2017 in TCRdb). About the investigation overall: According to a later analysis, the 120 validation repertoires were produced on the same platform as the approximately 600 repertoires of the first cohort. The aim of the study was to test whether cataloging public T cell receptors could identify signatures of past pathogen exposure. A separate validation cohort of more than 100 different subjects was used in addition to the 666-subject first cohort. High-throughput TCR immunosequencing, statistical association of individual TCRs with disease status, and machine learning were combined to predict cytomegalovirus infection status.

CDR1 and CDR2, looked up from the germline V gene, are MGHDK and SYGVNS. Taken from cysteine to phenylalanine, the CDR3 has 12 residues. Only the CDR3 portion is preserved as DNA: 36 bases, with reading frame beginning at the first base. V loses 5 bases at its end and J loses 4 bases; junction bases beyond the gene matches: 1. General findings and caveats noted by the study authors: A total of about 180 TCR beta chains were listed by the study as associated with cytomegalovirus. Most TCR sequences were seen in very few donors, while some public TCRs were found in many individuals. A few of the identified cytomegalovirus-associated TCR beta chains were confirmed in vitro to be specific for cytomegalovirus antigens. It was suggested by the authors that the approach could potentially be generalized to other disease states and immunological phenotypes. A later analysis lacked HLA typing for the validation cohort, so it scored co-occurrence in that cohort across all 110 or so repertoires. Cytomegalovirus status was reported to be diagnosed by the classifier with high specificity and sensitivity in both the original and validation cohorts. In a later analysis, TCRs clustered in the first cohort were found to also tend to co-occur in the approximately 110 validation repertoires, with approximately 95% of cluster scores above 0.

The donors were included in the validation cohort of some 110 subjects, a group kept apart from the approximately 650-subject first cohort. For this clone: No antigen is known for it. Base qualities were left out, and no much larger clone turns up one base away.

Libraries were built with the immunoSEQ multiplex PCR assay. Per the source publication's procedure: A statistical classification framework was developed to diagnose cytomegalovirus status using the catalog of TCR beta chain sequences. TCRdb took this table from immuneACCESS and kept in-frame rearrangements with V and J called. Such tables lack part of the clones; where checked against another copy, unresolved V genes explain under half of the gap, and the rest is unexplained. That table supplies the V and J calls and clone size; D and trimming were determined from the DNA. The sample table records about 68,000 clones; around 95% of these occur just once. Over 2% of the sample rests with the top ten.

The sequenced material came from PBMCs. The chain employs TRBV25-1 and TRBJ2-7, with 8 central nucleotides matching TRBD1. The origin of this receptor is a man aged 18 to 30 in good health and CMV-seronegative. The CDR3 reads CASSRQGYEQYF. The DNA sequence reads TGTGCCAGCAGTCGACAGGGGTACGAGCAGTACTTC.